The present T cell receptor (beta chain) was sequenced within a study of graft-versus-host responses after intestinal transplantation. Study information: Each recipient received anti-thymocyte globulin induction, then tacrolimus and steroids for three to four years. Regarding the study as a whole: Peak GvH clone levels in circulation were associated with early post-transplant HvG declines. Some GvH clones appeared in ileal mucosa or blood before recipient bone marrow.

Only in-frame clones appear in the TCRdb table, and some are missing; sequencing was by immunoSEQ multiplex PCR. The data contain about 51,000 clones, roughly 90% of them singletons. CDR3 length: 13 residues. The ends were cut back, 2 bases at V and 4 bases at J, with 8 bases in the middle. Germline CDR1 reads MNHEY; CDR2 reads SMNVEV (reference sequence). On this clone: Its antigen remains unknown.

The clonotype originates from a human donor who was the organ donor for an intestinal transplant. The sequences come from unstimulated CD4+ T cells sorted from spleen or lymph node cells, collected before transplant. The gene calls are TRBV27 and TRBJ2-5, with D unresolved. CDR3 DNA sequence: TGTGCCAGCAGTTTAGGCCCGGGAGAGACCCAGTACTTC. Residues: CASSLGPGETQYF.